What follows describes a single T cell receptor beta chain. This entry is derived from a study of blood T cell repertoires in COVID-19. About the study: Samples taken during acute and convalescent COVID-19 were collected in the United States, Italy and Spain. Sample material is recorded as cDNA or gDNA derived from T cells, B-cell-depleted T cells, or PBMCs.

The CDR3 is 22 residues long. The germline V gene encodes CDR1 DFQATT and CDR2 SNEGSKA (reference sequence). V lost 3 bases, J lost 3 bases, and 28 bases stayed unmatched. Patients of the Seattle cohort, enrolled during active infection, were followed longitudinally. Per the original data handling: Counts of nucleated cells, estimated from reference gene primer amplification, were obtained. Some clones are missing from TCRdb's copy, which holds only in-frame ones; the method was immunoSEQ multiplex PCR. V, J and clone size are taken as reported in that table, and D and trimming were inferred from the DNA itself. This table holds a few hundred thousand clones, around 91% found once.

The receptor was derived from a woman aged 60-75 years with COVID-19, enrolled during active disease. The genes are TRBV20-1 and TRBJ2-3, with TRBD2 matching over 9 bases. Sequencing was performed on peripheral blood. The DNA of the CDR3 is TGCAGTGCTAGTACCCACCCTAGGGCGCGGACTAGCGAAGCCAGAGGTACAGATACGCAGTATTTT. Translated: CSASTHPRARTSEARGTDTQYF.